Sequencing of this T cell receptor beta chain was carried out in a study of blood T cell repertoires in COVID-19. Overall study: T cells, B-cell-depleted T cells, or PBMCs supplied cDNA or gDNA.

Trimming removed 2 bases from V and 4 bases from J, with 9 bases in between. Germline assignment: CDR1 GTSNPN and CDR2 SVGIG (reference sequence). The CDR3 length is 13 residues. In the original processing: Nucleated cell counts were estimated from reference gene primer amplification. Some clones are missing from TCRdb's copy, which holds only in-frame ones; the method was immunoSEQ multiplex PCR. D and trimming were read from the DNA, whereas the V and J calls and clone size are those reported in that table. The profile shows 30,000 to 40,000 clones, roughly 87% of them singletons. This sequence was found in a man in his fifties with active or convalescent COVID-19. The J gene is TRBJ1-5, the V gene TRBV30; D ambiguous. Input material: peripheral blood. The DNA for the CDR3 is TGTGCCTGGAGTTATGGGGAGAATCAGCCCCAGCATTTT. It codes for CAWSYGENQPQHF.